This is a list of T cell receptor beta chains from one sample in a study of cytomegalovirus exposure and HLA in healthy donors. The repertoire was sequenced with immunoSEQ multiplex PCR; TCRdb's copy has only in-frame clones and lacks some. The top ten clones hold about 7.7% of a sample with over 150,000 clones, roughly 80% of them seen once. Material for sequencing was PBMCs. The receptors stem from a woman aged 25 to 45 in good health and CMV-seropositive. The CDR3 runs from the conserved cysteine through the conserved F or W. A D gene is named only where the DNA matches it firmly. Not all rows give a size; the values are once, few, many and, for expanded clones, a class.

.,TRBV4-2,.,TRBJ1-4,TGTGCCAGCAGCCAAGGAAGGTACAGGAAGGGTGAAAAACTGTTTTTT,CASSQGRYRKGEKLFF
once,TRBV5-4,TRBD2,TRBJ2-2,TGTGCCAGCACCACGCTAAGATCTAGCGGGGGGGGTAGCGGGGAGCTGTTTTTT,CASTTLRSSGGGSGELFF
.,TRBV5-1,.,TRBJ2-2,TGCGCCAGCAGCCGGAACACCGGGGAGCTGTTTTTT,CASSRNTGELFF
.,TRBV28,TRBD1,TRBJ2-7,TGTGCCAGCAGTACGGGGACAGCCTCTTGGGGCTACGAGCAGTACTTC,CASSTGTASWGYEQYF
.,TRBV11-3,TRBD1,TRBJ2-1,TGTGCCAGCAGAGGGACAGGGGAGGAAGGGAATGAGCAGTTCTTC,CASRGTGEEGNEQFF
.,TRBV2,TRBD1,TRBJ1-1,TGTGCCAGCACCATCCAGGGGGCCGACACTGAAGCTTTCTTT,CASTIQGADTEAFF
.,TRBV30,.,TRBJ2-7,TGTGCCTGGAGTAAGGGGTACTCCTACGAGCAGTACTTC,CAWSKGYSYEQYF
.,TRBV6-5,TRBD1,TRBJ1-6,TGTGCCAGCAGTACACAGGGGGCTAATTCACCCCTCCACTTT,CASSTQGANSPLHF
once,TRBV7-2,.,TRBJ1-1,TGTGCCAGCAGCTTAGTCCCTACTCCCGATGAAGCTTTCTTT,CASSLVPTPDEAFF
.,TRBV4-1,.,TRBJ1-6,TGCGCCAGCAGCCAGGTAACAGGACCGGCGATTTCACCCCTCCACTTT,CASSQVTGPAISPLHF
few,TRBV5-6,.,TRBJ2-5,TGTGCCAGCAGCGATACCCGGGGGGCCGGGGAGACCCAGTACTTC,CASSDTRGAGETQYF
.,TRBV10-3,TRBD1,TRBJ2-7,TGTGCCATCACTCCCACAGGGGACCACGAGCAGTACTTC,CAITPTGDHEQYF
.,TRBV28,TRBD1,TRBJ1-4,TGTGCCAGCAGACCACAGGGGGCTACTAATGAAAAACTGTTTTTT,CASRPQGATNEKLFF
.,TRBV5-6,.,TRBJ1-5,TGTGCCAGCAGCTCAGGGGTCAATCAGCCCCAGCATTTT,CASSSGVNQPQHF
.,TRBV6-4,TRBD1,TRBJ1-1,TGTGCCAGCAGACCGGACAGGGAGAACACTGAAGCTTTCTTT,CASRPDRENTEAFF
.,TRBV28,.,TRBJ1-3,TGTGCCAGCAGTTCCCTCTGGGGGACACGGGGAAACACCATATATTTT,CASSSLWGTRGNTIYF
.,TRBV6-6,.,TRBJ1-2,TGTGCCAGCATGGAAGGGACGGGGGGTGTGAGAGGCTACACCTTC,CASMEGTGGVRGYTF
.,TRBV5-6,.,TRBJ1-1,TGTGCCAGCAGCCCGGTTGGCGAGGGATCCACTGAAGCTTTCTTT,CASSPVGEGSTEAFF
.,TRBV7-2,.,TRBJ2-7,TGTGCCAGCAGCTTAGCGATAGGGGAGGTCGAGCAGTACTTC,CASSLAIGEVEQYF
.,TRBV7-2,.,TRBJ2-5,TGTGCCAGCACCCGGAGAGCGTACCAAGAGACCCAGTACTTC,CASTRRAYQETQYF
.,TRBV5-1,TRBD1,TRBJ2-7,TGCGCCAGCAGCCGGGAAGGGACAGGTTCCTACGAGCAGTACTTC,CASSREGTGSYEQYF
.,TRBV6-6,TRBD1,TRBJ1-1,TGTGCCAGCAAAGACAGGGGGAGTAGCACTGAAGCTTTCTTT,CASKDRGSSTEAFF
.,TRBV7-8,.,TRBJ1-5,TGTGCCAGCAGCTTATCTGTCTCGTCGCCCCAGCATTTT,CASSLSVSSPQHF
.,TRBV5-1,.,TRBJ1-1,TGCGCCAGCCGAGAGGTGAACACTGAAGCTTTCTTT,CASREVNTEAFF
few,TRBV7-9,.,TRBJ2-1,TGTGCCAGCAGCATAGGGGCCGACAATGAGCAGTTCTTC,CASSIGADNEQFF
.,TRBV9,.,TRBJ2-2,TGTGCCAGCAGCGCTCCTCGAATGGGGGCCCAGAACACCGGGGAGCTGTTTTTT,CASSAPRMGAQNTGELFF
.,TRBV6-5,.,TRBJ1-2,TGTGCCAGCCACAGTGGCTCGGTGGATGGCTACACCTTC,CASHSGSVDGYTF
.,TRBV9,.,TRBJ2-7,TGTGCCAGCAGTGGGGGCAGGGGCCAAGTGCAGTACTTC,CASSGGRGQVQYF
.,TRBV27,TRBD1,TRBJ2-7,TGTGCCAGCAGTAAATCCAGGGGGACAGGGGACGACTACGAGCAGTACTTC,CASSKSRGTGDDYEQYF
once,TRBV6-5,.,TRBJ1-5,TGTGCCAGCAGTCTCAGTGCTAGCAATCAGCCCCAGCATTTT,CASSLSASNQPQHF
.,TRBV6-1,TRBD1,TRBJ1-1,TGTGCCAGCAGTGGACAGGGAGGCATGTCTGTATTTTCATCTGAAGCTTTCTTT,CASSGQGGMSVFSSEAFF
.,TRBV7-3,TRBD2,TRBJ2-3,TGTGCCAGCAGCCGGGGACTAGCGGCTGGGGGGGATACGCAGTATTTT,CASSRGLAAGGDTQYF
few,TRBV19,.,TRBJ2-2,TGTGCCAGTACCCCCAAAGGGGCGGGACGCACCGGGGAGCTGTTTTTT,CASTPKGAGRTGELFF
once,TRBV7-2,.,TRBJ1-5,TGTGCCAGCAGCTCTAGCGCTCAGCCCCAGCATTTT,CASSSSAQPQHF
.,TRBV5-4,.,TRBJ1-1,TGTGCCAGCAGCGAAACAGGGCGTGGGACTGAAGCTTTCTTT,CASSETGRGTEAFF
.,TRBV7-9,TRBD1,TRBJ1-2,TGTGCCAGCAGCTTAGCGGGACAGGGCTTGATCTACTATGGCTACACCTTC,CASSLAGQGLIYYGYTF
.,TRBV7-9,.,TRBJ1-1,TGTGCCAGCAGCTTCAGGGCGACGAACACTGAAGCTTTCTTT,CASSFRATNTEAFF
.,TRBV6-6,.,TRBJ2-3,TGTGCCAGCAGTCAGCGGCAGATCACAGATACGCAGTATTTT,CASSQRQITDTQYF
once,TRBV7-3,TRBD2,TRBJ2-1,TGTGCCAGCTCTTCGACTAGCGGGTCCTACAATGAGCAGTTCTTC,CASSSTSGSYNEQFF
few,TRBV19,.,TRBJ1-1,TGTGCCAGTAGCCGGTGGGAGGGAAGGAACACTGAAGCTTTCTTT,CASSRWEGRNTEAFF